One sample yielded the 6 T cell receptor beta chains listed below, sequenced in a study of blood T cell repertoires in COVID-19. Libraries were prepared by immunoSEQ multiplex PCR; TCRdb keeps only in-frame clonotypes and omits some of them. The sample consists of roughly 200,000 clones, approximately 85% of them appearing once. The sequenced material came from peripheral blood. The receptor source for this set is a woman older than 75 with COVID-19, enrolled during active disease.

The chain recombines TRBV6-5 with TRBJ1-5; D ambiguous. V lost 11 bases and J lost 6, with 17 bases in between. Per germline, CDR1 MNHEY and CDR2 SVGAGI. The CDR3 is 13 amino acids. This CDR3 reads CAGLRVTPQPQHF. CDR3 DNA sequence: TGTGCCGGCCTCCGGGTTACCCCTCAGCCCCAGCATTTT.

The chain links TRBV5-8 to TRBJ2-7; 8 nucleotides align to TRBD2. Germline V gene data show CDR1 as SGHTS and CDR2 as YDEGEE. The CDR3 is made up of 14 amino acids. The V segment lost 5 bases and the J segment 0 bases; nucleotides outside the gene matches: 4. In DNA, the CDR3 is TGTGCCAGCAGACCGAGCGGGAGCTCCTACGAGCAGTACTTC. Translation gives CASRPSGSSYEQYF.

The genes are TRBV3-1 (or the pseudogene TRBV3-2) and TRBJ1-1; possible D gene TRBD1, 5 bases. CDR1 is LGHDT, CDR2 YNNKEL, per germline (reference sequence). The CDR3 loop spans 12 amino acids. V dropped 2 bases and J dropped 7 bases, with 8 bases sitting between them. CDR3 region: CASSQRQFEAFF. The DNA for the CDR3 is TGTGCCAGCAGCCAAAGACAGTTTGAAGCTTTCTTT.

This clone was observed once. CDR3 residues: CASSESGERTEAFF. DNA of the CDR3: TGTGCCAGCAGTGAATCTGGGGAGCGGACTGAAGCTTTCTTT. The rearrangement joins TRBV25-1 to TRBJ1-1; no clear D. Germline V lookup: CDR1 MGHDK, CDR2 SYGVNS. Trimming cost V 1 base and J 5 bases, with 11 bases left between them. The CDR3 is 14 residues long.

The gene calls are TRBV18 and TRBJ1-2, with 7 bases identical to TRBD1. Germline values: CDR1 KGHSH, CDR2 LQKENI. The CDR3 consists of 15 residues. V gave up 4 bases and J gave up 7 bases; unmatched junction bases: 12. The CDR3: CASSRKQGSTGGYTF. In nucleotides, the CDR3 is TGTGCCAGCTCACGGAAACAGGGGTCAACCGGTGGCTACACCTTC.

In its sample, this clone was seen once. The rearrangement joins TRBV18 to TRBJ2-5, with 8 bases matching TRBD1. Germline V gene lookup returns CDR1 KGHSH and CDR2 LQKENI. The CDR3 sequence is 14 residues long. The V and J ends lost 0 bases and 5 bases, in that order; junction bases with no gene match: 2. CDR3 residues: CASSPPDRVETQYF. The CDR3 DNA reads as TGTGCCAGCTCACCACCGGACAGGGTTGAGACCCAGTACTTC.